This T cell receptor beta chain stems from a study of neurological immune-mediated disorders. This clonotype was observed at least ten times. The antigen is unknown. Study-level points and caveats: The absence of any CDR3 amino acid sequence shared by expanded clones across subjects suggests that repertoires were private in all groups.

The CDR3 has 15 amino acids. Germline V gene sequence: CDR1 MNHEY, CDR2 SVGAGI. Between the trimmed V and J ends, which lost 7 bases and 3 bases, there was a span of 15 bases. From the 5' RACE reads, TCRdb called clonotypes with MiXCR, one entry per CDR3 protein. This repertoire shows 130,000 or so distinct CDR3 sequences, roughly 3.2% found once; its top ten account for roughly 1.3%. The clonotype was recovered from a woman aged 25 to 39 with multiple sclerosis. The sequenced sample consisted of PBMCs. The chain is built from TRBV6-5 and TRBJ2-2; D possibly uses TRBD1 or TRBD2 (5 bases each). CDR3 loop: CASTQGDPDTGELFF. CDR3 nucleotide sequence: TGTGCCAGCACCCAAGGGGACCCCGACACCGGGGAGCTGTTTTTT.